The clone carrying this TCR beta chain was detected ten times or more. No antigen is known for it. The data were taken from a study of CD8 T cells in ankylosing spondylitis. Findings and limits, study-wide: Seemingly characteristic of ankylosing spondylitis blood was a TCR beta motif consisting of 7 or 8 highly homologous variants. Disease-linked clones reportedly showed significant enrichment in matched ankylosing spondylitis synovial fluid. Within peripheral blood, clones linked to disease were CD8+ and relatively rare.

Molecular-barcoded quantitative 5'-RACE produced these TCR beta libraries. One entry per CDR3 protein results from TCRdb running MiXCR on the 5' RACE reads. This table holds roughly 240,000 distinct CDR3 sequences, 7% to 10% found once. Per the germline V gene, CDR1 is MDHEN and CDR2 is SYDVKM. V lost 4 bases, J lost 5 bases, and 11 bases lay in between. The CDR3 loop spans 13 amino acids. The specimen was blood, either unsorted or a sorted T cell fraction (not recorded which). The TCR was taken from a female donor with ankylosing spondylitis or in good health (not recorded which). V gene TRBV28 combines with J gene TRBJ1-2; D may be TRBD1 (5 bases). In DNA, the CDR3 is TGTGCCAGCAGTTCCGGGGCTGGTTATGGCTACACCTTC. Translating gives CASSSGAGYGYTF.